The source of this T cell receptor (beta chain) is a study of blood T cell repertoires in COVID-19. For the study at large: Acute-phase and convalescent COVID-19 samples originated in the United States, Italy and Spain.

The CDR3 length is 21 residues. Germline V gene sequence: CDR1 DFQATT, CDR2 SNEGSKA (reference sequence). The germline V and J ends were trimmed by 3 bases and 4 bases, with 36 bases remaining between them. TCRdb keeps only in-frame clones here, not all; method: immunoSEQ multiplex PCR. The table lists approximately 150,000 clones, over 80% of them singletons, with 10% in the top ten. This receptor was identified in a man aged 60 to 69 with active or convalescent COVID-19. Input material: peripheral blood. The chain carries TRBV20-1 and TRBJ1-1, with D hard to call. The CDR3 sequence is CSASKARVGSLGSPRGTEAFF. The DNA for the CDR3 is TGCAGTGCTAGTAAGGCCAGAGTTGGTAGTCTAGGGTCCCCCCGGGGCACTGAAGCTTTCTTT.